Listed here are 8 T cell receptor beta chains from one sample, sequenced in a study of T cell repertoires in aging, cancer and after chemotherapy. TRB rearrangements spanning V, D and J were amplified using mixed TRB-A/B primers. TCRdb reprocessed the multiplex PCR reads via MiXCR and lists one record per CDR3 protein. This table has about 13,000 distinct CDR3 sequences, less than 40% appearing once. TCR beta rearrangements were amplified from peripheral blood genomic DNA. Specimen: blood. These receptors originate from a human donor in good health. The donor label of this sample is uncertain.

The chain joins TRBV15 to TRBJ2-2; 8 positions agree with TRBD1. Germline CDR1 is LNHNV and CDR2 is YYDKDF (reference sequence). The trim removed 1 base at V and 5 bases at J, leaving 12 bases unmatched. The CDR3 length is 18 residues. In nucleotides, the CDR3 is TGTGCCACCAGCAGAGCCCTCCTGCAGACAGGGGTGACCGGGGAGCTGTTTTTT. It is translated as CATSRALLQTGVTGELFF.

This clonotype has a handful of counts. The chain combines TRBV5-4 with TRBJ2-2; 8 bases are a match to TRBD1. The CDR3 runs to 16 residues. Germline V gene data show CDR1 as SGHNT and CDR2 as YYREEE (reference sequence). V shed 0 bases, J shed 5 bases, and the junction held 6 bases outside the gene matches. CDR3 sequence (DNA): TGTGCCAGCAGCTTGGGTCGGGACAGGCGAACCGGGGAGCTGTTTTTT. This translates into CASSLGRDRRTGELFF.

The chain has TRBV19 and TRBJ1-1; 7 nucleotides match TRBD1. Germline trimming cut 3 bases from V and 0 bases from J; bases unmatched to any gene: 1. The CDR3 sequence is 14 residues long. Germline lookup yields CDR1 LNHDA and CDR2 SQIVND (reference sequence). CDR3 region: CASSIGTVNTEAFF. For the CDR3, the DNA is TGTGCCAGTAGTATCGGGACAGTGAACACTGAAGCTTTCTTT.

The chain carries TRBV12-3 or TRBV12-4 and TRBJ2-7; D gene ambiguous. The CDR3 consists of 15 residues. Trimming removed 6 bases at V and 1 base at J, with 16 bases between. The CDR3 bases are TGTGCCAGCAGCAACTCACCGCTAGGGTCCTACGAGCAGTACTTC. It translates to CASSNSPLGSYEQYF.

This clonotype was recorded a few times. The V gene is TRBV5-6, the J gene TRBJ2-2, with 12 bases matching TRBD2. The germline V gene has CDR1 SGHDT and CDR2 YYEEEE. V lost 6 bases, J lost 8 bases, and 11 bases stayed unmatched. The CDR3 is 16 amino acids. The DNA of the CDR3 is TGTGCCAGCAACCTAGCGGGAGGGCTTCGGTCTGGGGAGCTGTTTTTT. It specifies CASNLAGGLRSGELFF.

There are a few counts of this clonotype. The chain joins TRBV6-5 to TRBJ2-7, with a tentative D call TRBD2 (7 bases). The CDR3 runs 14 residues. Germline values: CDR1 MNHEY, CDR2 SVGAGI. Trimming stripped 3 bases from V and 5 bases from J, with 14 bases between. Here the CDR3 reads CASSYSSGGHEQYF. CDR3 coding DNA: TGTGCCAGCAGTTATTCTTCCGGGGGGCACGAGCAGTACTTC.

This chain links TRBV6-5 with TRBJ1-4; 8 bases line up with TRBD1. This CDR3 contains 17 residues. The V gene's germline CDR1 is MNHEY and CDR2 SVGAGI. V dropped 3 bases and J dropped 0; count of bases not matched to a gene: 6. The DNA of the CDR3 is TGTGCCAGCAGTTATGACAGGGGCCGAACAACTAATGAAAAACTGTTTTTT. Its translation is CASSYDRGRTTNEKLFF.

The chain combines TRBV6-4 with TRBJ2-3; 13 bases fit TRBD2. There are 15 residues in the CDR3. CDR1 is MRHNA and CDR2 is SNTAGT in the germline V gene. Germline trimming cut 3 bases from V and 3 bases from J; bases unmatched to any gene: 0. The CDR3 here is CASSETSGGTDTQYF. CDR3 in DNA: TGTGCCAGCAGTGAGACTAGCGGGGGGACAGATACGCAGTATTTT.